This T cell receptor beta chain emerged from a study of blood T cell repertoires in COVID-19. As for the study in general: Material from acute and convalescent COVID-19 was sourced from the United States, Italy and Spain. PBMCs, B-cell-depleted T cells, or T cells provided the cDNA or gDNA that made up the material.

J was trimmed by 5 bases and V by 6 bases; bases with no gene match: 5. This CDR3 is 14 amino acids long. Per the germline V gene, CDR1 is SGDLS and CDR2 is YYNGEE. This clone was seen a handful of times. Original processing notes: Amplification from reference gene primers served as the basis for estimated nucleated cell counts. Generated by immunoSEQ multiplex PCR, the TCRdb table keeps only in-frame clones and is missing some. The D gene and trimming were derived from the DNA, and the V and J assignments and clone size from that table. Of just under 45,000 clones in the sample, around 87% were seen once.

Material for sequencing was peripheral blood. The sequence came from a woman older than 75 in a cohort sampled during active or convalescent COVID-19. The V gene is TRBV9, the J gene TRBJ2-2; 9 positions agree with TRBD1. CDR3 sequence: CASTKGQGTGELFF. The CDR3 coding sequence is TGTGCCAGCACCAAGGGACAGGGTACCGGGGAGCTGTTTTTT. Full variable domain (remainder filled in from reference TRBV9 and TRBJ2-2): DSGVTQTPKHLITATGQRVTLRCSPRSGDLSVYWYQQSLDQGLQFLIQYYNGEERAKGNILERFSAQQFPDLHSELNLSSLELGDSALYFCASTKGQGTGELFFGEGSRLTVL.